The table lists the clone carrying this TCR beta chain with a few counts. Germline CDR1 reads SGHRS; CDR2 reads YFSETQ. V was pared by 4 bases and J by 3 bases, with 9 bases of the junction left unmatched. The CDR3 is made up of 16 amino acids. The sample comes from a study of tumor-infiltrating lymphocytes in oesophageal squamous cell carcinoma. One entry per CDR3 protein results from TCRdb running MiXCR on the PCR reads. This sample has around 23,000 distinct CDR3 sequences, with roughly two fifths found just once. This sequence was found in a male donor with esophageal squamous cell carcinoma. Input material: esophageal tumor tissue. The V and J genes are TRBV5-1 and TRBJ2-2; 7 bases are a match to TRBD2. The CDR3 here is CASSLRGGTDTGELFF. The CDR3 bases are TGCGCCAGCAGCCTTCGGGGAGGGACGGACACCGGGGAGCTGTTTTTT.